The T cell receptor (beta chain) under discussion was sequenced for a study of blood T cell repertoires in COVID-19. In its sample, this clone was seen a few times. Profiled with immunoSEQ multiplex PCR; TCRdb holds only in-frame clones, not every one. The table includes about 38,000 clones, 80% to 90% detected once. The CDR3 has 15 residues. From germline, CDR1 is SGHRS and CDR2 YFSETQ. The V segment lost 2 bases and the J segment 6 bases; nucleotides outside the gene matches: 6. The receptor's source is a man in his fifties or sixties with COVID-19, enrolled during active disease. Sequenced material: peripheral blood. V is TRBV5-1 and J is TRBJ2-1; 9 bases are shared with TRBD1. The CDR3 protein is CASSLQGARSNEQFF. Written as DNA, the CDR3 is TGCGCCAGCAGCTTACAGGGGGCCCGGTCCAATGAGCAGTTCTTC.